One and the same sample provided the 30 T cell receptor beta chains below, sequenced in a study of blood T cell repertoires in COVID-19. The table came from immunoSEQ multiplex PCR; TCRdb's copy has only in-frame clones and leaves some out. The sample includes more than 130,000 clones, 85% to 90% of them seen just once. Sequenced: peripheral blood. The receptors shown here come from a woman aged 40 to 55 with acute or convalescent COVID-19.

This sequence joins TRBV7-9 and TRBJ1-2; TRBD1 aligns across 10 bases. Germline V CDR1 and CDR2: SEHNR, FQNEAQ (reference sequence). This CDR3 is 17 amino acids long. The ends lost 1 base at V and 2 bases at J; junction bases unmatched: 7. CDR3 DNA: TGTGCCAGCAGCTTAGAGGCTTGGACAGGGGGAAACTATGGCTACACCTTC. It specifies CASSLEAWTGGNYGYTF.

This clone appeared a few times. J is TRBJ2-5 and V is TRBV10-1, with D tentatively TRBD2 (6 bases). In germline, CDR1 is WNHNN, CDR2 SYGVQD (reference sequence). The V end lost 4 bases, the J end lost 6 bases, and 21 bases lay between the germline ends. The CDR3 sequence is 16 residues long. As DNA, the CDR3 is TGCGCCAGCAGTGCCCGGGGTCGCGGGGTGCATCAGACCCAGTACTTC. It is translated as CASSARGRGVHQTQYF.

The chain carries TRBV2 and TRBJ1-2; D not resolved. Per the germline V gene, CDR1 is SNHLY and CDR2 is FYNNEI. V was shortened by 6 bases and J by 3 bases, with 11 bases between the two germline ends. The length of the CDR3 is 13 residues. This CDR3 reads CASRPHGDYGYTF. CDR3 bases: TGTGCCAGCAGGCCCCACGGGGACTATGGCTACACCTTC.

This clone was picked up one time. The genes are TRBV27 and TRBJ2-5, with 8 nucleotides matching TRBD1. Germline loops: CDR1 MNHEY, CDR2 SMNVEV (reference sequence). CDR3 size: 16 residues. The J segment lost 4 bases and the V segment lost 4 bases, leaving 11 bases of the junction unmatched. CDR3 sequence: CASSSTGTGSRETQYF. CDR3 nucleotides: TGTGCCAGCAGTTCGACCGGGACAGGCTCTCGAGAGACCCAGTACTTC.

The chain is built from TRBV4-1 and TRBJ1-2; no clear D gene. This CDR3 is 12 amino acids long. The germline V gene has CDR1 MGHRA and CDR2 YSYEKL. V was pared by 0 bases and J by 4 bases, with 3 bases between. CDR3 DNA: TGCGCCAGCAGCCAAGACCGCTATGGCTACACCTTC. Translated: CASSQDRYGYTF.

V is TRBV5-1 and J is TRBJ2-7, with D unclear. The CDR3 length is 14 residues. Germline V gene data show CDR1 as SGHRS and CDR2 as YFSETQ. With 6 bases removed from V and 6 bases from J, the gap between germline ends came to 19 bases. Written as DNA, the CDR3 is TGCGCCAGCAAACCGATGGCAGACTTTGGCGAGCAGTACTTC. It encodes CASKPMADFGEQYF.

The CDR3 is CASSLTGPRGKTQYF. Written as DNA, the CDR3 is TGTGCCAGCAGCCTCACAGGGCCTAGAGGAAAGACCCAGTACTTC. The chain combines TRBV3-1 (or the pseudogene TRBV3-2) with TRBJ2-5; a weak D match, TRBD1 (6 bases). Deletions cut 4 bases from V and 6 bases from J, with 18 bases between. The CDR3 sequence is 15 residues long. Germline lookup yields CDR1 LGHDT and CDR2 YNNKEL (reference sequence).

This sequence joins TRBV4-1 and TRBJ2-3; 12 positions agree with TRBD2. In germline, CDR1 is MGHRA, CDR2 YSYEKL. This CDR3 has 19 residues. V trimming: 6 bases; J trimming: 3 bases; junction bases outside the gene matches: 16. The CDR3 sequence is CASSKGLAGTFSRTDTQYF. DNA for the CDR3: TGCGCCAGCAGTAAAGGACTAGCGGGGACCTTTAGCCGGACAGATACGCAGTATTTT.

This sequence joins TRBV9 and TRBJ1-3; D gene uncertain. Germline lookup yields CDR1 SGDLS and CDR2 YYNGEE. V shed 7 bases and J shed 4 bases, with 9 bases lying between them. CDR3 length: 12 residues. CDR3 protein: CASSRGGNTIYF. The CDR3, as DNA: TGTGCCAGCTCTCGGGGAGGAAACACCATATATTTT.

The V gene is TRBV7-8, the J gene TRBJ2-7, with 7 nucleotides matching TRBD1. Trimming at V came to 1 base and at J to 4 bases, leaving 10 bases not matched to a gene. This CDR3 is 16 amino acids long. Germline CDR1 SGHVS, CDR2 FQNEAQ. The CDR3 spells CASSLGNRGIGYEQYF. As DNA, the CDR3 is TGTGCCAGCAGCTTAGGCAACAGGGGTATTGGATACGAGCAGTACTTC. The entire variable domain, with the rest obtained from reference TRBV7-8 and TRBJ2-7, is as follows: GAGVSQSPRYKVAKRGQDVALRCDPISGHVSLFWYQQALGQGPEFLTYFQNEAQLDKSGLPSDRFFAERPEGSVSTLKIQRTQQEDSAVYLCASSLGNRGIGYEQYFGPGTRLTVT.

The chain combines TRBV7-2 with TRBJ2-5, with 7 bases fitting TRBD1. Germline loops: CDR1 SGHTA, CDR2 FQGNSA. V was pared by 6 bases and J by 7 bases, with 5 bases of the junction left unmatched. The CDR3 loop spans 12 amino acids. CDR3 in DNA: TGTGCCAGCAGGCCTCCAGGGGGGACCCAGTACTTC. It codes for CASRPPGGTQYF.

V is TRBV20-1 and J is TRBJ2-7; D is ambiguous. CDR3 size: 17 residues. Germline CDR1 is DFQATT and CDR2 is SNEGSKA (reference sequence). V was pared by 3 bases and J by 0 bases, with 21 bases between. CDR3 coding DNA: TGCAGTGCTAGTAAACGCGTGTCCAACCAAGCCTCCTACGAGCAGTACTTC. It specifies CSASKRVSNQASYEQYF.

Written as DNA, the CDR3 is TGTGCCAGCAGCCCAAAGGGACTAGCGGGAGGCCTATTATTCACAGATACGCAGTATTTT. Translating gives CASSPKGLAGGLLFTDTQYF. V and J are TRBV9 and TRBJ2-3; 15 bases match TRBD2. There are 20 residues in the CDR3. Germline V gene lookup returns CDR1 SGDLS and CDR2 YYNGEE. V lost 4 bases, J lost 2 bases, and 14 bases stayed unmatched. Using reference TRBV9 and TRBJ2-3 for the parts outside the CDR3, the full variable domain is DSGVTQTPKHLITATGQRVTLRCSPRSGDLSVYWYQQSLDQGLQFLIQYYNGEERAKGNILERFSAQQFPDLHSELNLSSLELGDSALYFCASSPKGLAGGLLFTDTQYFGPGTRLTVL.

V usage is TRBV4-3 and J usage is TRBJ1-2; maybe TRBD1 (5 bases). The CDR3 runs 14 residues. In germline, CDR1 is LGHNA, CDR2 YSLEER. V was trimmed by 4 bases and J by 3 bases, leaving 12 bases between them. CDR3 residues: CASSLGQGDYGYTF. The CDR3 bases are TGCGCCAGCAGCCTTGGACAAGGTGACTATGGCTACACCTTC.

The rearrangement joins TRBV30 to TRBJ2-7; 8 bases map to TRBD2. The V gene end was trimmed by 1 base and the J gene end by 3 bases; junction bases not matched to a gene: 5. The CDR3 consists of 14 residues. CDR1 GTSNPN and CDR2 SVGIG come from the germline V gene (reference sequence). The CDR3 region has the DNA TGTGCCTGGAGTGGAAGCGGGAGTTTCTACGAGCAGTACTTC. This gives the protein CAWSGSGSFYEQYF.

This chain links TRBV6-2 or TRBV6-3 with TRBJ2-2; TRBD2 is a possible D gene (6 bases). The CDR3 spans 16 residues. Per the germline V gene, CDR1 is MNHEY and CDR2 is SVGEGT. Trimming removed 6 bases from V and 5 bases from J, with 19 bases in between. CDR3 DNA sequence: TGTGCCAGCAGCCGTCCTACGGGACTGGTAACCGGGGAGCTGTTTTTT. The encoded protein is CASSRPTGLVTGELFF.

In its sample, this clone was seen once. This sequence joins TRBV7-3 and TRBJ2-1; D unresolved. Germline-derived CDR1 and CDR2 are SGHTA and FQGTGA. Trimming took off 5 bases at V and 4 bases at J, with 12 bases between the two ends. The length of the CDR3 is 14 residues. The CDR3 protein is CASSHPTRYNEQFF. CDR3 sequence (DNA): TGTGCCAGCAGCCATCCGACAAGATACAATGAGCAGTTCTTC.

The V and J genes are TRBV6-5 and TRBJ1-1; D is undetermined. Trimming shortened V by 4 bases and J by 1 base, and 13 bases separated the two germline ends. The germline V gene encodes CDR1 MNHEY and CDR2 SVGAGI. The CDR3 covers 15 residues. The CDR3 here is CASSSLGGGNTEAFF. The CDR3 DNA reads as TGTGCCAGCAGTTCCCTAGGAGGCGGGAACACTGAAGCTTTCTTT.

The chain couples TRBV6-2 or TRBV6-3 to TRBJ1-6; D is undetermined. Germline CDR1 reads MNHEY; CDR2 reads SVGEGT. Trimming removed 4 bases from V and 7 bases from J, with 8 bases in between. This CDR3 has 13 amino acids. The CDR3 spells CASSLTENSPLHF. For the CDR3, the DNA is TGTGCCAGCAGTTTGACGGAGAATTCACCCCTCCACTTT.

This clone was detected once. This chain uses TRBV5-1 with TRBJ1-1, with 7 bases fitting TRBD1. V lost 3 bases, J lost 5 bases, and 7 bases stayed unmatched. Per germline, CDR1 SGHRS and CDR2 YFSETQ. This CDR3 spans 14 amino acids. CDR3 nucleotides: TGCGCCAGCAGCTCAAAGGGGGCCGATACTGAAGCTTTCTTT. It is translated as CASSSKGADTEAFF.

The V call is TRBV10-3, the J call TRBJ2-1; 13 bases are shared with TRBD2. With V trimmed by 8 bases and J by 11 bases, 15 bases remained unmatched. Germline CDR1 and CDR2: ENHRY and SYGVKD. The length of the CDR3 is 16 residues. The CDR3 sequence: CAIGTSGIHRLNQQFF. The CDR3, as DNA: TGTGCCATCGGGACTAGCGGGATTCATCGGCTAAATCAGCAGTTCTTC.

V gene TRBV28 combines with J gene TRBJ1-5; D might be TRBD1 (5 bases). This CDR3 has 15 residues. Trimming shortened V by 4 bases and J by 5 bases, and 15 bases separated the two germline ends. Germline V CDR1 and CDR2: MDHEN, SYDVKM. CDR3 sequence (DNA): TGTGCCAGCAGTTCCTCCGGCGGGGCTCATCAGCCCCAGCATTTT. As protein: CASSSSGGAHQPQHF.

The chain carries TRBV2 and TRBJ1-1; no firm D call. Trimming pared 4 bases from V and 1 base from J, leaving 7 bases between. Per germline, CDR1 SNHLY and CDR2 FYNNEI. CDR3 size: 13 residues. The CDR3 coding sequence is TGTGCCAGCAGTGTTGAGAGGAACACTGAAGCTTTCTTT. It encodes CASSVERNTEAFF.

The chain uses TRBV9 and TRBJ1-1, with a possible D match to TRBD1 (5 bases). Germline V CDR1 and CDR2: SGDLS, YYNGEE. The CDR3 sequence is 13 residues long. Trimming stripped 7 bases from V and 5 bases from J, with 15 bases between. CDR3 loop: CASGEGLSTEAFF. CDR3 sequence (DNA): TGTGCCAGCGGGGAGGGGCTTTCTACTGAAGCTTTCTTT. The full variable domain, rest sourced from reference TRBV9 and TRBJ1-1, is DSGVTQTPKHLITATGQRVTLRCSPRSGDLSVYWYQQSLDQGLQFLIQYYNGEERAKGNILERFSAQQFPDLHSELNLSSLELGDSALYFCASGEGLSTEAFFGQGTRLTVV.

DNA of the CDR3: TGTGCCAGCAGAGCCACTAGCGGGGGCCCAGTAGATACGCAGTATTTT. Translated: CASRATSGGPVDTQYF. This chain uses TRBV3-1 (or the pseudogene TRBV3-2) with TRBJ2-3; 11 bases map to TRBD2. The germline V gene encodes CDR1 LGHDT and CDR2 YNNKEL (reference sequence). Unmatched junction bases numbered 10, after V lost 6 bases and J lost 5 bases. This CDR3 comprises 16 residues.

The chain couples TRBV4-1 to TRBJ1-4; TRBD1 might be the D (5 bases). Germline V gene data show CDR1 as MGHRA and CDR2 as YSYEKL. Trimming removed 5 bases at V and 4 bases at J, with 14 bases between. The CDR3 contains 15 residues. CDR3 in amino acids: CASSYTGLGNEKLFF. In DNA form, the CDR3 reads TGCGCCAGCAGCTACACAGGTTTGGGTAATGAAAAACTGTTTTTT.

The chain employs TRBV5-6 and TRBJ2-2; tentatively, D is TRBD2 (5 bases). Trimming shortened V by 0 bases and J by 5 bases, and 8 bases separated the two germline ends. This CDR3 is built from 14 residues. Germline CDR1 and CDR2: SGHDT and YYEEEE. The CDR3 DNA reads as TGTGCCAGCAGCTTGGGGCGGAGGACCGGGGAGCTGTTTTTT. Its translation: CASSLGRRTGELFF.

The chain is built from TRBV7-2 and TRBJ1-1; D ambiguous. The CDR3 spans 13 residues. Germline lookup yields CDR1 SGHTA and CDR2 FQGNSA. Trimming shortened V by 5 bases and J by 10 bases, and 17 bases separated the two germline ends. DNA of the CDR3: TGTGCCAGCAGCCCATATCCCGGGATTTCAGCTTTCTTT. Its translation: CASSPYPGISAFF.

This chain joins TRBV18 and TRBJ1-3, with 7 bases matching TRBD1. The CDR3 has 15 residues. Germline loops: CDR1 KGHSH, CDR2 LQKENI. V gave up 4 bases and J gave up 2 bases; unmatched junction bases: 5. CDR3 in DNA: TGTGCCAGCTCACTCGGGCAGGGGGCTGGAAACACCATATATTTT. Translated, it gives CASSLGQGAGNTIYF.

CDR3 coding DNA: TGTGCCAGCAACGGAGGGGGCAACACAGATACGCAGTATTTT. Translation: CASNGGGNTDTQYF. V is TRBV3-1 (or the pseudogene TRBV3-2) and J is TRBJ2-3; possible D gene TRBD1, 7 bases. The CDR3 extends over 14 amino acids. Germline assignment: CDR1 LGHDT and CDR2 YNNKEL (reference sequence). The V gene lost 7 bases and the J gene lost 2 bases, with 13 bases spanning the gap.